The rows below give T cell receptor beta chains drawn from one sample of a study of T cell changes during pregnancy in multiple sclerosis. Measured with immunoSEQ multiplex PCR; TCRdb has only the in-frame clones, and not every one. Among tens of thousands of clones listed, around 92% were seen once. The sequences come from peripheral blood, collected in the second trimester of pregnancy. Receptors originate from a female donor in good health, enrolled as a control in a pregnancy study. The CDR3 runs from the conserved cysteine through the conserved F or W. D genes are given only for firm matches. Clone size is stated in some rows and not others, as once, few, many or a class when expanded.

clone_size,d_call,j_call,v_call,cdr3_aa,cdr3_nt
-,TRBD1,TRBJ1-5,TRBV28,CASRRTGAGGSNQPQHF,TGTGCCAGCAGAAGGACGGGGGCAGGGGGTAGCAATCAGCCCCAGCATTTT
-,-,TRBJ2-1,TRBV10-3,CAISGTASSYNEQFF,TGTGCCATCAGTGGAACCGCTAGCTCCTACAATGAGCAGTTCTTC
-,-,TRBJ1-5,TRBV4-3,CASSQDLGDTPRQPQHF,TGCGCCAGCAGCCAAGATCTCGGTGACACCCCCCGGCAGCCCCAGCATTTT
-,TRBD1,TRBJ2-1,TRBV7-2,CASSWMSQGAFYNEQFF,TGTGCCAGCAGCTGGATGTCTCAGGGGGCGTTCTACAATGAGCAGTTCTTC
once,-,TRBJ1-1,TRBV2,CAGTGERDTEAFF,TGTGCCGGTACGGGAGAGCGGGACACTGAAGCTTTCTTT
-,-,TRBJ2-6,TRBV5-1,CASSFPGNSGANVLTF,TGCGCCAGCAGCTTCCCGGGAAACTCTGGGGCCAACGTCCTGACTTTC
-,TRBD1,TRBJ1-6,TRBV28,CASSLSDRGRSPLHF,TGTGCCAGCAGTTTATCGGACAGGGGCCGTTCACCCCTCCACTTT
-,TRBD2,TRBJ2-3,TRBV18,CASSQIAGEYSQYF,TGTGCCAGCTCACAAATAGCGGGGGAGTACTCTCAATATTTT
-,-,TRBJ2-5,TRBV2,CASKYAPGGQETQYF,TGTGCCAGCAAATATGCTCCAGGAGGCCAAGAGACCCAGTACTTC
-,-,TRBJ2-2,TRBV15,CATSRDSDSAGRLAGELFF,TGTGCCACCAGCAGAGATTCTGACAGCGCGGGAAGGTTGGCCGGGGAGCTGTTTTTT
-,-,TRBJ1-2,TRBV10-3,CAIRATIVTGNGYTF,TGTGCCATCAGGGCGACTATAGTTACAGGGAACGGCTACACCTTC
-,-,TRBJ1-1,TRBV6-5,CASSYGGVTEAFF,TGTGCCAGCAGTTACGGGGGGGTAACTGAAGCTTTCTTT
-,-,TRBJ2-1,TRBV5-1,CASSPHRGAGPYNEQFF,TGCGCCAGCAGCCCTCACCGGGGTGCGGGGCCCTACAATGAGCAGTTCTTC
-,-,TRBJ2-3,TRBV5-6,CASSLGAPDTQYF,TGTGCCAGCAGCTTGGGGGCCCCAGATACGCAGTATTTT
once,-,TRBJ2-5,TRBV7-2,CASSLLGGAQETQYF,TGTGCCAGCAGCTTACTCGGCGGGGCCCAAGAGACCCAGTACTTC
once,-,TRBJ1-3,TRBV11-1,CASSHTRGGNTIYF,TGTGCCAGCAGCCACACGCGGGGAGGAAACACCATATATTTT
-,TRBD1,TRBJ1-2,TRBV30,CAWSLTGSHGYTF,TGTGCCTGGAGTCTGACAGGGAGTCATGGCTACACCTTC
-,TRBD2,TRBJ2-1,TRBV30,CACQRPGTSGRLSYNEQFF,TGTGCCTGTCAAAGACCCGGGACTAGCGGGCGACTCTCCTACAATGAGCAGTTCTTC
-,-,TRBJ2-3,TRBV21-1,CASSGGENRGRNTDTQYF,TGTGCCAGCAGCGGGGGGGAGAACAGGGGGCGGAATACAGATACGCAGTATTTT
-,TRBD1,TRBJ1-2,TRBV18,CASSPEGQGGGYTF,TGTGCCAGCTCACCTGAGGGACAGGGAGGTGGCTACACCTTC
-,-,TRBJ2-5,TRBV5-1,CASSLLSGTIQETQYF,TGCGCCAGCAGCTTACTATCCGGGACAATCCAAGAGACCCAGTACTTC
-,TRBD2,TRBJ2-3,TRBV7-8,CASSFSSGRATDTQYF,TGTGCCAGCAGCTTCAGTAGCGGGAGGGCCACAGATACGCAGTATTTT
-,-,TRBJ1-2,TRBV1,CTSFGPRTLSSVKHGYTF,TGCACCAGCTTCGGCCCGCGGACACTCAGCAGCGTGAAGCATGGCTACACCTTC
-,-,TRBJ2-7,TRBV29-1,CSVGARWGVNEQYF,TGCAGCGTTGGGGCCCGTTGGGGGGTGAACGAGCAGTACTTC
-,TRBD2,TRBJ2-1,TRBV25-1,CASSDTSGGDNEQFF,TGTGCCAGCAGTGATACTAGCGGGGGAGACAATGAGCAGTTCTTC
once,-,TRBJ1-2,TRBV15,CATSRDRGRGYTF,TGTGCCACCAGCAGAGATCGAGGGCGAGGCTACACCTTC
-,-,TRBJ1-5,TRBV27,CASSSIAANQPQHF,TGTGCCAGCAGTTCTATCGCCGCTAATCAGCCCCAGCATTTT
-,-,TRBJ2-5,TRBV11-2,CASSLRAPHRVQETQYF,TGTGCCAGCAGCTTAAGAGCTCCGCACAGGGTCCAAGAGACCCAGTACTTC
-,TRBD1,TRBJ1-2,TRBV29-1,CSVEGQLPGYTF,TGCAGCGTGGAGGGACAGCTACCAGGCTACACCTTC
-,-,TRBJ1-5,TRBV6-9,CATDGGRSAQPQHF,TGTGCCACTGATGGAGGAAGGAGCGCCCAGCCCCAGCATTTT
-,-,TRBJ2-2,TRBV4-2,CASSQDAGDTGELFF,TGTGCCAGCAGCCAAGATGCCGGGGACACCGGGGAGCTGTTTTTT
few,TRBD2,TRBJ2-5,TRBV19,CASSTSVQETQYF,TGTGCCAGTAGCACTAGCGTACAAGAGACCCAGTACTTC
-,-,TRBJ2-6,TRBV27,CASSLGGSGANVLTF,TGTGCCAGCAGTTTAGGGGGGTCTGGGGCCAACGTCCTGACTTTC
-,-,TRBJ1-2,TRBV6-5,CASSREGARYGYTF,TGTGCCAGCAGCAGAGAGGGAGCTCGCTATGGCTACACCTTC
-,TRBD1,TRBJ1-6,TRBV5-8,CASSPEGTGRNSPLHF,TGTGCCAGCAGCCCCGAGGGGACAGGGCGGAATTCACCCCTCCACTTT
-,-,TRBJ2-2,TRBV5-1,CASSLEPTHTGELFF,TGCGCCAGCAGTCTGGAGCCAACTCACACCGGGGAGCTGTTTTTT
-,-,TRBJ2-5,TRBV15,CATSSFLDSEETQYF,TGTGCCACCAGCAGTTTCCTGGACAGCGAAGAGACCCAGTACTTC
-,-,TRBJ2-7,TRBV28,CASSPGTGGYEQYF,TGTGCCAGCAGTCCCGGGACCGGGGGCTACGAGCAGTACTTC
-,TRBD2,TRBJ2-7,TRBV15,CATSRPLAGTSYEQYF,TGTGCCACCAGCAGACCGCTAGCGGGAACCTCCTACGAGCAGTACTTC
once,TRBD2,TRBJ2-1,TRBV7-8,CASSPIAGAYNEQFF,TGTGCCAGCAGCCCAATAGCGGGAGCCTACAATGAGCAGTTCTTC
-,-,TRBJ2-3,TRBV29-1,CSVVVGVGYTDTQYF,TGCAGCGTTGTGGTAGGGGTTGGCTACACAGATACGCAGTATTTT
-,-,TRBJ2-1,TRBV2,CASSEARGSHRAEQFF,TGTGCCAGCAGTGAAGCTCGCGGTAGCCACAGGGCTGAGCAGTTCTTC
-,TRBD1,TRBJ2-7,TRBV11-1,CASSFGVTGGVYEQYF,TGTGCCAGCAGCTTTGGCGTGACAGGGGGCGTCTACGAGCAGTACTTC
-,TRBD1,TRBJ2-7,TRBV10-1,CATGQLSSYEQYF,TGCGCCACGGGACAGCTTAGCTCCTACGAGCAGTACTTC
once,TRBD1,TRBJ1-1,TRBV18,CASSPLEGGLTEAFF,TGTGCCAGCTCACCCTTGGAAGGGGGCCTAACTGAAGCTTTCTTT
few,TRBD1,TRBJ2-2,TRBV19,CASIAGGITGELFF,TGTGCCAGTATTGCAGGGGGTATTACCGGGGAGCTGTTTTTT
-,TRBD2,TRBJ2-7,TRBV19,CASSNTGGGYEQYF,TGTGCCAGTAGTAACACGGGAGGGGGCTACGAGCAGTACTTC
-,TRBD2,TRBJ2-1,TRBV30,CAWSVPVAGGRNEQFF,TGTGCCTGGAGTGTACCCGTAGCGGGGGGTAGAAATGAGCAGTTCTTC
-,TRBD1,TRBJ2-7,TRBV9,CASSPRGQGSYEQYF,TGTGCCAGCAGCCCCCGTGGACAGGGGTCCTACGAGCAGTACTTC
-,TRBD1,TRBJ1-2,TRBV6-5,CASRGQGVNGYTF,TGTGCCAGCCGGGGACAGGGGGTAAATGGCTACACCTTC